A selection of T cell receptor beta chains follows, all from one sample in a study of control samples from healthy donors and cancer patients. TCRdb's copy holds only in-frame clones and misses some; the assay was immunoSEQ multiplex PCR. Of 80,000 to 100,000 clones listed, almost 90% were seen once; the top ten hold roughly an eighth. Sequenced sample: blood. These receptors were collected from a man aged 30 to 45 in good health. The CDR3 runs from the conserved cysteine through the conserved F or W. A D gene is named only where the DNA matches it firmly. Clone size, where shown, is once, few, many, or a class for clones that have expanded.

j_call v_call d_call clone_size cdr3_aa cdr3_nt
TRBJ2-5 TRBV7-7 . . CASSLRAGETQYF TGTGCCAGCAGCCTACGGGCCGGTGAGACCCAGTACTTC
TRBJ2-5 TRBV7-2 TRBD2 once CASSLSLLAGEETQYF TGTGCCAGCAGCTTATCCTTGCTAGCGGGAGAAGAGACCCAGTACTTC
TRBJ2-7 TRBV5-4 TRBD1 . CASSLGDRAGEQYF TGTGCCAGCAGCTTGGGGGACAGGGCGGGTGAGCAGTACTTC
TRBJ1-4 TRBV9 . few CASSAETSGENQKLFF TGTGCCAGCAGCGCGGAAACATCAGGGGAAAACCAAAAACTGTTTTTT
TRBJ2-3 TRBV10-2 . . CASGSVSTDTQYF TGCGCCAGCGGGAGCGTTAGCACAGATACGCAGTATTTT
TRBJ1-2 TRBV11-2 . . CASSVSGGPRYGYTF TGTGCCAGCAGCGTATCCGGGGGCCCTCGCTATGGCTACACCTTC
TRBJ2-1 TRBV5-5 TRBD2 . CASSTSGMVFNEQFF TGTGCCAGCAGCACCAGCGGGATGGTCTTCAATGAGCAGTTCTTC
TRBJ1-4 TRBV6-1 . . CASSEDMTVWVKLFF TGTGCCAGCAGTGAAGATATGACAGTATGGGTAAAACTGTTTTTT
TRBJ2-7 TRBV29-1 . . CSVGEAHGQQYF TGCAGCGTCGGGGAGGCGCACGGTCAGCAGTACTTC
TRBJ2-7 TRBV11-3 . . CASSRTRDEQYF TGTGCCAGCAGTCGTACCAGGGACGAGCAGTACTTC
TRBJ2-3 TRBV7-8 TRBD2 . CASSRGGAADTQYF TGTGCCAGCAGCCGGGGGGGGGCAGCAGATACGCAGTATTTT
TRBJ1-5 TRBV28 . few CASRPGLGSNQPQHF TGTGCCAGCAGACCGGGACTGGGCAGCAATCAGCCCCAGCATTTT
TRBJ1-4 TRBV30 . . CAWSLWENEKLFF TGTGCCTGGAGTTTGTGGGAGAATGAAAAACTGTTTTTT
TRBJ2-1 TRBV27 . once CASSSVETEQFF TGTGCCAGCAGTTCCGTAGAAACTGAGCAGTTCTTC
TRBJ2-7 TRBV9 TRBD2 . CASSPRTSGRPPPDEQYF TGTGCCAGCAGCCCCCGGACTAGCGGGAGACCCCCTCCCGACGAGCAGTACTTC
TRBJ2-2 TRBV5-1 TRBD2 . CASSLDPGTSGRYTGELFF TGCGCCAGCAGCTTGGACCCCGGGACTAGCGGGAGGTACACCGGGGAGCTGTTTTTT
TRBJ2-7 TRBV6-1 TRBD1 . CASSENTGGLHEQYF TGTGCCAGCAGTGAAAACACAGGGGGCTTGCACGAGCAGTACTTC
TRBJ1-6 TRBV27 TRBD1 once CASSPRQGSPLHF TGTGCCAGCAGCCCTAGACAGGGTTCACCCCTCCACTTT
TRBJ1-2 TRBV9 . . CASSERHTRVTNYGYTF TGTGCCAGCAGCGAGCGCCACACCAGGGTAACGAACTATGGCTACACCTTC
TRBJ2-3 TRBV4-3 TRBD1 . CASSQVGTGGKTDTQYF TGCGCCAGCAGCCAAGTTGGGACAGGGGGCAAGACAGATACGCAGTATTTT
TRBJ2-1 TRBV30 . . CASKAGAGNEQFF TGTGCCAGCAAGGCGGGGGCGGGCAATGAGCAGTTCTTC
TRBJ1-3 TRBV3-1/TRBV3-2 . many CASSHRAGNTIYF TGTGCCAGCAGTCACAGGGCTGGAAACACCATATATTTT
TRBJ2-7 TRBV13 . . CASSRGRAYEQYF TGTGCCAGCAGCCGCGGACGGGCCTACGAGCAGTACTTC
TRBJ1-5 TRBV28 TRBD1 . CASRSQGASQPQHF TGTGCCAGCAGGAGCCAGGGGGCTTCTCAGCCCCAGCATTTT
TRBJ2-7 TRBV20-1 . . CSASDTQGSEQYF TGCAGTGCTAGTGACACGCAGGGGTCCGAGCAGTACTTC
TRBJ2-7 TRBV7-3 TRBD2 . CASSLTAGTSGRAFYEQYF TGTGCCAGCAGCTTAACGGCCGGGACTAGCGGGAGGGCCTTCTACGAGCAGTACTTC
TRBJ2-1 TRBV28 . . CASRDPFNEQFF TGTGCCAGCAGGGACCCCTTCAATGAGCAGTTCTTC
TRBJ1-2 TRBV4-3 . . CASSQAGESYGYTF TGCGCCAGCAGCCAGGCCGGGGAAAGCTATGGCTACACCTTC
TRBJ2-6 TRBV27 . . CASTRTAPSPVGANVLTF TGTGCCAGCACCCGGACAGCACCCTCCCCGGTGGGGGCCAACGTCCTGACTTTC
TRBJ2-1 TRBV4-2 . . CASSQVFSAGGNEQFF TGTGCCAGCAGCCAAGTATTCTCGGCAGGGGGGAATGAGCAGTTCTTC
TRBJ2-1 TRBV24-1 TRBD2 . CATSDSPGTSGRPPWGEQFF TGTGCCACCAGTGATTCCCCCGGGACTAGCGGGAGGCCCCCATGGGGTGAGCAGTTCTTC
TRBJ2-7 TRBV7-8 TRBD1 . CASSRRTGSEQYF TGTGCCAGCAGCCGCCGGACAGGTAGCGAGCAGTACTTC
TRBJ1-2 TRBV19 . . CASSLTDRLRNYGYTF TGTGCCAGTAGCCTGACCGACAGGTTAAGAAACTATGGCTACACCTTC
TRBJ2-7 TRBV4-1 TRBD2 few CASRTSGSYEQYF TGCGCCAGCAGAACTAGCGGATCCTACGAGCAGTACTTC
TRBJ1-1 TRBV19 . once CASSISVGPEAFF TGTGCCAGTAGTATCTCGGTTGGGCCCGAAGCTTTCTTT
TRBJ2-5 TRBV4-1 . . CASSQDLGPGGGETQYF TGCGCCAGCAGCCAAGACTTGGGGCCGGGTGGAGGAGAGACCCAGTACTTC
TRBJ2-3 TRBV3-1/TRBV3-2 . . CASSQDPGTDTQYF TGTGCCAGCAGCCAAGATCCGGGGACAGATACGCAGTATTTT
TRBJ2-6 TRBV9 . . CASSVREGAGANVLTF TGTGCCAGCAGCGTAAGGGAGGGGGCTGGGGCCAACGTCCTGACTTTC
TRBJ2-1 TRBV4-2 . . CASSQDEIAAYNEQFF TGTGCCAGCAGCCAAGATGAAATAGCGGCTTACAATGAGCAGTTCTTC
TRBJ1-1 TRBV28 . . CASTGRLRAEAFF TGTGCCAGCACCGGGCGGTTACGGGCTGAAGCTTTCTTT
TRBJ1-6 TRBV11-2 . . CASSRELGWTLHF TGTGCCAGCAGCCGGGAGCTGGGGTGGACCCTCCACTTT
TRBJ2-3 TRBV12-5 . . CATERGLASDTQYF TGTGCTACTGAACGAGGCCTGGCCTCAGATACGCAGTATTTT
TRBJ1-1 TRBV25-1 TRBD1 . CASSVDRGDTEAFF TGTGCCAGCTCTGTGGACAGGGGCGACACTGAAGCTTTCTTT
TRBJ2-1 TRBV19 . . CASSIRGARDEQFF TGTGCCAGTAGTATTCGGGGGGCTCGCGATGAGCAGTTCTTC
TRBJ2-5 TRBV12-3/TRBV12-4 . . CASSSEETQYF TGTGCCAGCAGTAGTGAAGAGACCCAGTACTTC
TRBJ2-5 TRBV29-1 . . CSASQGNVWGAQYF TGCAGCGCGAGTCAGGGGAACGTCTGGGGGGCCCAGTACTTC
TRBJ1-2 TRBV7-9 . . CASRKADPNYGYTF TGTGCCAGCAGAAAAGCGGACCCTAACTATGGCTACACCTTC
TRBJ2-7 TRBV24-1 TRBD1 . CATSARTGGFYEQYF TGTGCCACCAGTGCCCGGACAGGGGGCTTCTACGAGCAGTACTTC